A selection of T cell receptor beta chains follows, all from one sample in a study of neurological immune-mediated disorders. MiXCR was run by TCRdb on the 5' RACE reads, yielding one entry per CDR3 protein. The data hold 26,000 or so distinct CDR3 sequences, with 6.6% observed a single time. Sequenced input: PBMCs. These receptors all stem from a woman in her 50s in good health. Both conserved end residues are part of each CDR3. D genes are given only for firm matches. The listing skips clone size in some rows; elsewhere it reads once, few, many or a size class.

>many|-|TRBV20-1|TRBJ2-3
TGCAGTGCTAGGGAGGCCCCCCCAGATACGCAGTATTTT
CSAREAPPDTQYF
>many|-|TRBV20-1|TRBJ1-4
TGCAGTGCCAAACCGGGACCGTATAATGAAAAACTGTTTTTT
CSAKPGPYNEKLFF
>many|-|TRBV7-2|TRBJ2-3
TGTGCCAGCAGCTTAGAGCCGGGGTCAGATACGCAGTATTTT
CASSLEPGSDTQYF
>-|-|TRBV5-1|TRBJ2-3
TGCGCCAGCAGCTTGGAGGGCAGTAGCACAGATACGCAGTATTTT
CASSLEGSSTDTQYF
>many|TRBD1|TRBV20-1|TRBJ1-2
TGCAGTGCTAGCTCCCCCACAGGGGACTATGGCTACACCTTC
CSASSPTGDYGYTF
>-|TRBD1|TRBV28|TRBJ1-1
TGTGCCAGCAGTCTACCTGACAGGGGATGGGCTTTCTTT
CASSLPDRGWAFF
>many|TRBD1|TRBV15|TRBJ1-2
TGTGCCACCAGCAGAGCCCTACAGGGGGACTATGGCTACACCTTC
CATSRALQGDYGYTF
>many|-|TRBV9|TRBJ1-4
TGTGCCAGCAGCGACGGCGGGACGGCTAATGAAAAACTGTTTTTT
CASSDGGTANEKLFF
>many|-|TRBV28|TRBJ1-4
TGTGCCAGCAAGCTCCAGGGGACAACTAATGAAAAACTGTTTTTT
CASKLQGTTNEKLFF
>many|TRBD2|TRBV27|TRBJ2-7
TGTGCCAGCAGTTTCGCCGGGGCTAGCGGCTCCTACGAGCAGTACTTC
CASSFAGASGSYEQYF
>many|-|TRBV6-2/TRBV6-3|TRBJ2-7
TGTGCCAGCAGTTATAGTAACGTCGAGCAGTACTTC
CASSYSNVEQYF
>many|TRBD1|TRBV24-1|TRBJ2-3
TGTGCCACCAGTGATTTTGGAGGGACAGGGGGCGAAGATACGCAGTATTTT
CATSDFGGTGGEDTQYF
>many|-|TRBV7-2|TRBJ2-3
TGTGCCAGCAGCCCCTATGATACGCAGTATTTT
CASSPYDTQYF
>many|-|TRBV28|TRBJ2-3
TGTGCCAGCAGTTTCAACCGGGACCTCCTCCCGTATTTT
CASSFNRDLLPYF
>-|-|TRBV6-2/TRBV6-3|TRBJ1-2
TGTGCCGGACAAACAGGCGGCTATGGCTACACCTTC
CAGQTGGYGYTF
>many|TRBD2|TRBV20-1|TRBJ2-3
TGCAGTGTTAGGACTAGCGGGAACGCAGATACGCAGTATTTT
CSVRTSGNADTQYF
>many|-|TRBV20-1|TRBJ2-7
TGCAGTGCTAGATTACGACAACCCAGGAGCTCCTACGAGCAGTACTTC
CSARLRQPRSSYEQYF
>many|-|TRBV7-2|TRBJ2-1
TGTGCCAGCAGCTTAGGGAGGGGACGGGAGAATGAGCAGTTCTTC
CASSLGRGRENEQFF
>many|-|TRBV29-1|TRBJ2-7
TGCAGCGTTGAGACCGAAGGAACCTACGAGCAGTACTTC
CSVETEGTYEQYF
>many|-|TRBV10-3|TRBJ2-2
TGTGCCATCAGTGCCAGGGAAGGGACCGGGGAGCTGTTTTTT
CAISAREGTGELFF
>medium-sized|TRBD2|TRBV28|TRBJ2-5
TGTGCCAGCAGTATTCCCGTAACTAGCGCTCAAGAGACCCAGTACTTC
CASSIPVTSAQETQYF
>many|-|TRBV7-2|TRBJ2-7
TGTGCCAGCAGCCCTTCGGGCGCGCGAAACGAGCAGTACTTC
CASSPSGARNEQYF
>many|TRBD1|TRBV5-1|TRBJ2-7
TGCGCCAGCAGCAAATCCGGGACAGGGGCCCCCTACGAGCAGTACTTC
CASSKSGTGAPYEQYF
>many|TRBD2|TRBV7-2|TRBJ2-2
TGTGCCAGCAGCTTAAGCCTAGCGGGAGTTAACGGGGAGCTGTTTTTT
CASSLSLAGVNGELFF
>many|-|TRBV5-1|TRBJ2-5
TGCGCCAGCAGCTTGGGGTTTGAGACCCAGTACTTC
CASSLGFETQYF
>many|-|TRBV6-4|TRBJ2-3
TGTGCCAGCAGTCCCTCCCGGGACTCTGCGCAGTATTTT
CASSPSRDSAQYF
>few|-|TRBV6-1|TRBJ2-7
TGTGCCAGCAGTGAAACGATCTACGAGCAGTACTTC
CASSETIYEQYF
>many|-|TRBV2|TRBJ1-2
TGTGCCAGCAAGACCGTCAACTATGGCTACACCTTC
CASKTVNYGYTF
>many|TRBD2|TRBV10-3|TRBJ2-7
TGTGCCATCAGTGACTCTGGGGCTAGCGGGTACGAGCAGTACTTC
CAISDSGASGYEQYF
>-|-|TRBV12-3/TRBV12-4|TRBJ2-2
TGTGCCAGCATTCCCGGGACGGAAGAAACCGGGGAGCTATTTTTT
CASIPGTEETGELFF
>medium-sized|TRBD2|TRBV11-2|TRBJ2-7
TGTGCCAGCAGCCAGGGACTAGCGGGAGCCTACGAGCAGTACTTC
CASSQGLAGAYEQYF
>-|-|TRBV2|TRBJ2-1
TGTGCCAGCTCCAGTCTCGGCAATGAGCAGTTCTTC
CASSSLGNEQFF
>many|TRBD2|TRBV20-1|TRBJ2-3
TGCAGTGCTAGGTTGGAGCGGGAGATGAATACGCAGTATTTT
CSARLEREMNTQYF
>many|TRBD2|TRBV25-1|TRBJ2-2
TGTGCCAGCTCCCTCTTGGGGGAGGGCCTTGCCGGGGAGCTGTTTTTT
CASSLLGEGLAGELFF
>medium-sized|TRBD1|TRBV20-1|TRBJ1-1
TGCAGTGCTAGTCGGACAGGGGAGGTTAAAGCTTTCTTT
CSASRTGEVKAFF
>many|-|TRBV7-2|TRBJ2-7
TGTGCCAGCAGCCCCAACACCTACGAGCAGTACTTC
CASSPNTYEQYF